Shown below are 2 T cell receptor beta chains from a single sample sequenced in a study of blood T cell repertoires in COVID-19. Assay: immunoSEQ multiplex PCR; the TCRdb copy retains only in-frame clones and omits some. This sample has 130,000 to 150,000 clones, with about 76% found just once. The sequenced sample was peripheral blood. Receptors originate from a human donor in a cohort sampled during active COVID-19.

J is TRBJ1-3 and V is TRBV21-1; the listed D gene, TRBD1, was not tested against the DNA. TRBV21-1 is classified as a pseudogene. The CDR3 loop spans 16 amino acids. The DNA of the CDR3 is TGTGCCAGCAGCGGCCACGGGACACCCTCTGGAAACACCATATATTTT. It yields the protein CASSGHGTPSGNTIYF.

This chain connects TRBV4-1 to TRBJ2-7; tentative D call: TRBD2 (5 bases). Germline V gene sequence: CDR1 MGHRA, CDR2 YSYEKL. V shed 2 bases and J shed 2 bases, with 16 bases lying between them. The CDR3 has 16 residues. The CDR3 loop reads CASSQSSSTDAYEQYF. CDR3 coding DNA: TGCGCCAGCAGCCAAAGTTCTAGCACCGACGCCTACGAGCAGTACTTC.